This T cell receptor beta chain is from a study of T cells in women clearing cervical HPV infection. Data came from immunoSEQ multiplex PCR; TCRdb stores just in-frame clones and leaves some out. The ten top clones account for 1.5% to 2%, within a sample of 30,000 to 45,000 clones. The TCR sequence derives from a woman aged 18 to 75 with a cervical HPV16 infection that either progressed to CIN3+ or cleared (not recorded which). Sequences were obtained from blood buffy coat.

The sequenced part of the CDR3 DNA is TGTGCCAGCAGTGGAGGGGGCAGAGAGACC. Protein: CASSGGGRET. The complete CDR3 reads CASSGGGRETQYF. The V call is TRBV6-1, the J call TRBJ2-5; TRBD1 aligns across 7 bases. The read halts 3 residues ahead of the CDR3 end, with the missing end drawn from the germline J gene. Germline CDR1 reads MNHNS; CDR2 reads SASEGT. V dropped 4 bases and J dropped 4; count of bases not matched to a gene: 3. The CDR3 is 13 amino acids.